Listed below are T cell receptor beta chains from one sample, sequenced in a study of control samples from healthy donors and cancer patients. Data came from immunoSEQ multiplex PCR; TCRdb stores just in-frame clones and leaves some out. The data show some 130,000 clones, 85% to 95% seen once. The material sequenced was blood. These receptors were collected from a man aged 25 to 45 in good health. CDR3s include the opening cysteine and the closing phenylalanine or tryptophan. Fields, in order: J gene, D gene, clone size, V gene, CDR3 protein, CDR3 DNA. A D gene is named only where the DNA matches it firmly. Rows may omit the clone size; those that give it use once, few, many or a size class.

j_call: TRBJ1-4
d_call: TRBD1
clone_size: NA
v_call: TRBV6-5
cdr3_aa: CASSYRTGVEKLFF
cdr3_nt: TGTGCCAGCAGTTACAGGACAGGGGTTGAAAAACTGTTTTTT

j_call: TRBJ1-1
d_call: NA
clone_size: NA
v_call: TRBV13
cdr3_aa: CASSLDEMAEAFF
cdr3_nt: TGTGCCAGCAGCTTGGATGAGATGGCTGAAGCTTTCTTT

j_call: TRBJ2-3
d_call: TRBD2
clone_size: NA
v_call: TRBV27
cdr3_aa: CASSFERGQNTDTQYF
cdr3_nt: TGTGCCAGCAGTTTTGAGCGGGGGCAGAACACAGATACGCAGTATTTT

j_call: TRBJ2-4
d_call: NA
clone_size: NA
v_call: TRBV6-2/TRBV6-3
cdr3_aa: CASSQDRLKNIQYF
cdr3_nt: TGTGCCAGCAGCCAGGACCGATTGAAAAACATTCAGTACTTC

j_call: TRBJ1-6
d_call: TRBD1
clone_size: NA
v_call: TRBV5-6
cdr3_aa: CASSLEDRGRSSPLHF
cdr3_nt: TGTGCCAGCAGCTTGGAGGACAGGGGTCGAAGTTCACCCCTCCACTTT

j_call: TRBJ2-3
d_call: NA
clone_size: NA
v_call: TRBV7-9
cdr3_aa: CASSLALAPDTQYF
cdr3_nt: TGTGCCAGCAGCTTGGCTTTAGCGCCAGATACGCAGTATTTT

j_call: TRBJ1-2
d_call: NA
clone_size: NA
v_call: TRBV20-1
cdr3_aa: CSASGQPNYGYTF
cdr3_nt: TGCAGTGCTAGTGGTCAGCCTAACTATGGCTACACCTTC

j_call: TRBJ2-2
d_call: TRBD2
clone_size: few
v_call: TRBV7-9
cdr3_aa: CASSPKAGGPAGELFF
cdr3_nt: TGTGCCAGCAGCCCAAAAGCGGGGGGCCCTGCCGGGGAGCTGTTTTTT

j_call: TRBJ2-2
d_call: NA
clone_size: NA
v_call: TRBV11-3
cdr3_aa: CASSQGVRGAVYTGELFF
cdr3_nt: TGTGCCAGCAGCCAAGGCGTCAGGGGGGCTGTGTACACCGGGGAGCTGTTTTTT

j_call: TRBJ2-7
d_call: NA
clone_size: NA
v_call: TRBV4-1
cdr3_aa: CASSQGGRQTYEQYF
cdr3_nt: TGCGCCAGCAGCCAAGGTGGGCGCCAGACCTACGAGCAGTACTTC

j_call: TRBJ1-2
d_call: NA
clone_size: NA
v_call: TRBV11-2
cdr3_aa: CASSLGYPPNYGYTF
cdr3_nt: TGTGCCAGCAGCTTAGGCTATCCTCCTAACTATGGCTACACCTTC

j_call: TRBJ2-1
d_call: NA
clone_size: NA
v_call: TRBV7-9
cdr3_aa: CASSLVYNEQFF
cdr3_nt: TGTGCCAGCAGCTTAGTCTACAATGAGCAGTTCTTC

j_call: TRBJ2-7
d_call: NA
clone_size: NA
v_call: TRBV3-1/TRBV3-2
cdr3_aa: CASSQDGVSVNEQYF
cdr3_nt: TGTGCCAGCAGCCAAGACGGGGTATCCGTCAACGAGCAGTACTTC

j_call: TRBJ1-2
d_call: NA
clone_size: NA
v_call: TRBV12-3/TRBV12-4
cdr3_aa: CASRGGHNYGYTF
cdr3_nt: TGTGCCAGCAGGGGGGGGCATAACTATGGCTACACCTTC

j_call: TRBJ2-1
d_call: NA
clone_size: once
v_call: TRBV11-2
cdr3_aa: CASSFYMGDNEQFF
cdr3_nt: TGTGCCAGCAGCTTTTATATGGGGGACAATGAGCAGTTCTTC

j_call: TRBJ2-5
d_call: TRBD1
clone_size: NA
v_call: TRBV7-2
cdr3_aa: CASSRTGNQETQYF
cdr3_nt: TGTGCCAGCAGCCGGACAGGGAACCAAGAGACCCAGTACTTC

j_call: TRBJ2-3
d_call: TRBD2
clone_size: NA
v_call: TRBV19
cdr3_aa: CASSTGLAAFTDTQYF
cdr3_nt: TGTGCCAGTAGTACCGGACTAGCGGCGTTCACAGATACGCAGTATTTT

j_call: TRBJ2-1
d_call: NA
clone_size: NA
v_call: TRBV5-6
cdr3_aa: CASSWSGNEQFF
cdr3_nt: TGTGCCAGCAGCTGGTCGGGCAATGAGCAGTTCTTC

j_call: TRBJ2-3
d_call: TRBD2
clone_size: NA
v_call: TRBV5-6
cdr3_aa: CASSSTSGGSPDTQYF
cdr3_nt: TGTGCCAGCAGCTCGACTAGCGGGGGTTCCCCGGATACGCAGTATTTT

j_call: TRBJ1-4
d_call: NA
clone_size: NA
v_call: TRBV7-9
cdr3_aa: CASSPRTVATNEKLFF
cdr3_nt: TGTGCCAGCAGCCCCCGGACCGTCGCAACTAATGAAAAACTGTTTTTT

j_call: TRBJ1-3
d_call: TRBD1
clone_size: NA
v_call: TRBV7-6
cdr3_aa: CASSGGQGPGNTIYF
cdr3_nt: TGTGCCAGCAGCGGCGGACAGGGTCCTGGAAACACCATATATTTT

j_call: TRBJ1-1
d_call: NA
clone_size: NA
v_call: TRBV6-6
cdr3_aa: CASSPEERNTEAFF
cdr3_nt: TGTGCCAGCAGTCCCGAGGAGAGGAACACTGAAGCTTTCTTT

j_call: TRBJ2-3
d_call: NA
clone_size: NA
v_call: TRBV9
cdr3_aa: CASGPGTSTDTQYF
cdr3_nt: TGTGCCAGCGGTCCGGGAACAAGCACAGATACGCAGTATTTT

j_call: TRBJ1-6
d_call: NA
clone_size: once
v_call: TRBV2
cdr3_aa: CASTQPGRSYNSPLHF
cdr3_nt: TGTGCCAGCACCCAGCCAGGGCGGTCCTATAATTCACCCCTCCACTTT

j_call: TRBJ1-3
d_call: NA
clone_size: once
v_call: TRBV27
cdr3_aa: CASRRDTDSGNTIYF
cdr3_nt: TGTGCCAGCAGAAGGGACACCGATTCTGGAAACACCATATATTTT

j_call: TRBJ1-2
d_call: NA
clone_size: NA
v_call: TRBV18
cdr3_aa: CASSPPGVNYGYTF
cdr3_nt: TGTGCCAGCTCACCGCCTGGGGTTAACTATGGCTACACCTTC

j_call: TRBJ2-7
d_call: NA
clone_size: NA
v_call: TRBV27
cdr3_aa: CASSFGVTYEQYF
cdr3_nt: TGTGCCAGCAGTTTTGGTGTCACCTACGAGCAGTACTTC

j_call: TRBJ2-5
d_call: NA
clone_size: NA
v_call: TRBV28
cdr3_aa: CASSLLSGLETQYF
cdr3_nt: TGTGCCAGCAGTTTATTATCTGGGTTGGAGACCCAGTACTTC

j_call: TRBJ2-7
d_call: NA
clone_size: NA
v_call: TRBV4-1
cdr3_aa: CASSQGVGEQYF
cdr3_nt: TGCGCCAGCAGCCAGGGAGTTGGCGAGCAGTACTTC

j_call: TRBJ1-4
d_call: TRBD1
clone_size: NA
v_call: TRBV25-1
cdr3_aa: CASSGTGQPLNEKLFF
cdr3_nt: TGTGCCAGCAGTGGGACAGGGCAACCCCTAAATGAAAAACTGTTTTTT

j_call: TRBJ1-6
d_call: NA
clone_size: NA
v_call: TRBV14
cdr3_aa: CASSPGGNSPLHF
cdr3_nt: TGTGCCAGCAGCCCCGGGGGTAATTCACCCCTCCACTTT

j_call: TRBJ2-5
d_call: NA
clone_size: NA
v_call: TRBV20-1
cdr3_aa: CSARPGETQYF
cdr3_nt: TGCAGTGCTAGACCCGGGGAAACCCAGTACTTC

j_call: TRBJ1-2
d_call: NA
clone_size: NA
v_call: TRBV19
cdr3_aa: CASSRAAHYGYTF
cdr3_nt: TGTGCCAGTAGTCGGGCAGCTCACTATGGCTACACCTTC